This is a list of T cell receptor beta chains from one sample in a study of blood T cell repertoires in COVID-19. Here immunoSEQ multiplex PCR was the method, and the copy in TCRdb shows in-frame clones only, minus some. The top ten hold 9.5% to 10% of the sample, which has about 220,000 clones, approximately 80% seen once. Sample: peripheral blood. The source of these receptors is a man aged 45-60 years with active or convalescent COVID-19. Each CDR3 is given with its conserved first and last residue. The D gene is left open where the match is weak. Where a row states a size, it is once, few, many or the class of an expanded clone; other rows omit it.

clone size	CDR3 length	D gene	V gene	J gene	CDR3 DNA	CDR3 protein
.	15	TRBD1	TRBV6-5	TRBJ1-6	TGTGCCAGCAACCCAGGGGACAGAGGGAATTCACCCCTCCACTTT	CASNPGDRGNSPLHF
.	14	TRBD1	TRBV28	TRBJ1-5	TGTGCCAGCAGCCCTACAGGGGGCGATCAGCCCCAGCATTTT	CASSPTGGDQPQHF
.	13	TRBD1	TRBV7-3	TRBJ1-1	TGTGCCAGCTCCAGGGGGCGAGGCACTGAAGCTTTCTTT	CASSRGRGTEAFF
.	16	TRBD1	TRBV5-1	TRBJ1-2	TGCGCCAGCAGCGGGACAGCTAACATGGGGGAATATGGCTACACCTTC	CASSGTANMGEYGYTF
few	15	.	TRBV7-2	TRBJ1-2	TGTGCCAGCAGCTTAGCGCGGGGCGGGAGCTATGGCTACACCTTC	CASSLARGGSYGYTF
few	13	.	TRBV24-1	TRBJ2-6	TGTGCCACCCGGAGTTCTGGGGCCAACGTCCTGACTTTC	CATRSSGANVLTF
.	15	TRBD1	TRBV10-3	TRBJ2-2	TGTGCCATCAGTGAGATTGACAGGGTAGGCGGGGAGCTGTTTTTT	CAISEIDRVGGELFF
.	15	TRBD2	TRBV7-8	TRBJ2-1	TGTGCCAGCAGCTCACTAGCGGGGGGTTACAATGAGCAGTTCTTC	CASSSLAGGYNEQFF
.	14	TRBD2	TRBV20-1	TRBJ2-1	TGCAGTGCTAGTGGCGGGGGGGCCTTTGGTGAGCAGTTCTTC	CSASGGGAFGEQFF
many	12	.	TRBV14	TRBJ1-1	TGTGCCAGCAGCTCGAGGAACACTGAAGCTTTCTTT	CASSSRNTEAFF
.	18	TRBD2	TRBV27	TRBJ2-3	TGTGCCAGCGAGCCGACGACGGGAGGACCTCCTAGCACAGATACGCAGTATTTT	CASEPTTGGPPSTDTQYF
once	15	.	TRBV4-3	TRBJ2-1	TGCGCCAGCAGCCAAGATCCGAGCTCCTACAATGAGCAGTTCTTC	CASSQDPSSYNEQFF
.	18	TRBD2	TRBV5-1	TRBJ2-2	TGCGCCAGCAGCTTTGCGGGGACTAGCGGTCCAAACACCGGGGAGCTGTTTTTT	CASSFAGTSGPNTGELFF
.	12	.	TRBV3-1/TRBV3-2	TRBJ1-5	TGTGCCAGCAGCCGCCCTGGGCGGCCCCAGCATTTT	CASSRPGRPQHF
.	19	TRBD1	TRBV5-3	TRBJ1-5	TGTGCCAGAAGCTTGCAACGGGGACAGGCCGCAAGAAACAATCAGCCCCAGCATTTT	CARSLQRGQAARNNQPQHF
.	16	TRBD1	TRBV15	TRBJ2-3	TGTGCCACCAGCGGTCGGGACAGGGCTAGCACAGATACGCAGTATTTT	CATSGRDRASTDTQYF
many	16	.	TRBV5-7	TRBJ1-3	TGTGCCAGCAGCCATCCACAGGGTCCAGCTGGAAACACCATATATTTT	CASSHPQGPAGNTIYF
.	14	TRBD2	TRBV28	TRBJ2-7	TGTGCCAGCAGTCAGGGACTAGCGGTCTACGAGCAGTACTTC	CASSQGLAVYEQYF
.	15	.	TRBV18	TRBJ2-1	TGTGCCAGCTCACCAATCAGGGGCTTCGGGAATGAGCAGTTCTTC	CASSPIRGFGNEQFF
.	16	TRBD1	TRBV7-2	TRBJ1-5	TGTGCCAGCAGCAATCAGGACAGGGGAAGCAATCAGCCCCAGCATTTT	CASSNQDRGSNQPQHF
.	11	.	TRBV29-1	TRBJ2-1	TGCAGCGTTGAACCGGGGGATGAGCAGTTCTTC	CSVEPGDEQFF
.	15	.	TRBV11-2	TRBJ1-2	TGTGCCAGCAGCTCCCTGAGGGAGGGGTGGTACGGCTACACCTTC	CASSSLREGWYGYTF
.	17	TRBD1	TRBV19	TRBJ1-3	TGTGCCAGTAGTATTAACAGGGACAGGAGCTCTGGAAACACCATATATTTT	CASSINRDRSSGNTIYF
.	15	TRBD2	TRBV5-1	TRBJ2-2	TGCGCCAGCGGACAACTAGCGGGAGATACCGGGGAGCTGTTTTTT	CASGQLAGDTGELFF
.	16	TRBD2	TRBV7-2	TRBJ2-1	TGTGCCAGCAGCTTAAGTGCCAGCGGGGGGCAGAATGAGCAGTTCTTC	CASSLSASGGQNEQFF
.	14	TRBD1	TRBV6-6	TRBJ2-2	TGTGCCAGCAGCCCAGGGGGCGCGACCGGGGAGCTGTTTTTT	CASSPGGATGELFF
.	16	TRBD1	TRBV4-1	TRBJ1-2	TGCGCCAGCAGCCGCCCCGGGACAGGGAGTCACTATGGCTACACCTTC	CASSRPGTGSHYGYTF
few	15	.	TRBV2	TRBJ1-4	TGTGCCAGCAGTGCACCACAGGGAACTAATGAAAAACTGTTTTTT	CASSAPQGTNEKLFF
.	13	.	TRBV7-9	TRBJ1-2	TGTGCCAGCAGCTCCACAGGGTCGGAGGGCTACACCTTC	CASSSTGSEGYTF
.	16	.	TRBV11-2	TRBJ1-1	TGTGCCAGCAGCTTATCCCTGTCACAGGGTGGGACTGAAGCTTTCTTT	CASSLSLSQGGTEAFF
.	15	.	TRBV6-5	TRBJ1-3	TGTGCCAGCAGTCAGCAACAGTTTTCTGGAAACACCATATATTTT	CASSQQQFSGNTIYF
few	13	.	TRBV20-1	TRBJ1-5	TGCAGTGCTAGTAGGGACATCAGACAGCCCCAGCATTTT	CSASRDIRQPQHF
.	16	.	TRBV7-8	TRBJ1-2	TGTGCCAGCAGCTTAGCCCGAGCGGACAGAGGGGATGGCTACACCTTC	CASSLARADRGDGYTF
.	16	TRBD2	TRBV5-1	TRBJ2-3	TGCGCCAGCAGCCTCGATCGGGGCGGGGGGGCCGATACGCAGTATTTT	CASSLDRGGGADTQYF
few	15	TRBD2	TRBV6-5	TRBJ2-7	TGTGCCAGCAGTTACTCTAGCGGGGGTTCCTACGAGCAGTACTTC	CASSYSSGGSYEQYF
.	16	TRBD1	TRBV19	TRBJ1-5	TGTGCCAGTAGTATACTCCTGGACAGGAGAAATCAGCCCCAGCATTTT	CASSILLDRRNQPQHF
.	15	TRBD1	TRBV4-3	TRBJ1-1	TGCGCCAGCAGCCGATTACAGGGGGCGGGCACTGAAGCTTTCTTT	CASSRLQGAGTEAFF
.	15	.	TRBV18	TRBJ1-1	TGTGCCAGCTCACAAACACTGGGACAGAACACTGAAGCTTTCTTT	CASSQTLGQNTEAFF
.	16	TRBD2	TRBV5-4	TRBJ2-3	TGTGCCAGCAGCTTAAAACTAGCGTTGGGGGTAGATACGCAGTATTTT	CASSLKLALGVDTQYF
.	14	.	TRBV13	TRBJ2-7	TGTGCCAGCAGCCCCCGTCAGGTCCCCTACGAGCAGTACTTC	CASSPRQVPYEQYF
few	15	TRBD2	TRBV5-5	TRBJ2-5	TGTGCCAGCAGCTTGGTGGTAGGACTAGGGGAGACCCAGTACTTC	CASSLVVGLGETQYF
.	14	.	TRBV6-2/TRBV6-3	TRBJ2-3	TGTGCCAGCAGTTACTTGACAGTCACAGATACGCAGTATTTT	CASSYLTVTDTQYF
.	12	TRBD1	TRBV5-5	TRBJ2-7	TGTGCCAGCAGCTTGGGGACAGGCGAGCAGTACTTC	CASSLGTGEQYF
.	15	TRBD2	TRBV7-9	TRBJ2-5	TGTGCCAGCAGCCCAATAGCGGGAGCCTTGGAGACCCAGTACTTC	CASSPIAGALETQYF
.	14	.	TRBV2	TRBJ1-5	TGTGCCAGCAGTGAAAGCCCCAGCAATCAGCCCCAGCATTTT	CASSESPSNQPQHF
few	14	.	TRBV14	TRBJ1-2	TGTGCCAGCAGCCAAGCAGGCGCTAACTATGGCTACACCTTC	CASSQAGANYGYTF
.	13	.	TRBV19	TRBJ2-7	TGTGCCAGTAGTATGGGGCATCCCTACGAGCAGTACTTC	CASSMGHPYEQYF
.	17	.	TRBV21-1	TRBJ2-1	TGTGCCAGCAGCAAGTCCAGGTGGAGGGGGCCTCGCAATGAGCAGTTCTTC	CASSKSRWRGPRNEQFF
.	20	TRBD2	TRBV28	TRBJ2-7	TGTGCCAGTATTCCTCAGGGGGGCGGACTAGCGGGAGTAATGGGCTACGAGCAGTACTTC	CASIPQGGGLAGVMGYEQYF
.	16	.	TRBV6-5	TRBJ2-3	TGTGCCAGCAGTTACTTCTCGGGTGGACACACAGATACGCAGTATTTT	CASSYFSGGHTDTQYF
.	14	.	TRBV7-2	TRBJ1-2	TGTGCCAGCAGCTTAGATGGCATAGCCTATGGCTACACCTTC	CASSLDGIAYGYTF
.	16	.	TRBV4-3	TRBJ2-3	TGCGCCAGCAGCCACGCACTAGCAGAGGGCACAGATACGCAGTATTTT	CASSHALAEGTDTQYF
many	14	TRBD1	TRBV7-2	TRBJ2-2	TGTGCCAGCAGCTTTACAGGGGGAGCCGGGGAGCTGTTTTTT	CASSFTGGAGELFF